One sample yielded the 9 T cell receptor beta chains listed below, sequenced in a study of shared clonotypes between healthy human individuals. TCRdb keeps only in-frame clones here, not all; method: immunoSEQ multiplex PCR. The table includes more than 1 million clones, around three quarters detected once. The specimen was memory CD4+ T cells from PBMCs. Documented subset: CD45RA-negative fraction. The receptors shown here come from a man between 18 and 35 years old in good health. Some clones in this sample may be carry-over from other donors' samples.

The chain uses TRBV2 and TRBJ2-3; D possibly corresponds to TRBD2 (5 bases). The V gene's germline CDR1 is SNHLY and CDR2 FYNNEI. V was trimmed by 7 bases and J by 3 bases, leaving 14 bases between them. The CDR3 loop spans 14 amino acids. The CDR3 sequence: CASTSFTGTDTQYF. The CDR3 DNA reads TGTGCCAGCACTTCTTTTACGGGAACAGATACGCAGTATTTT.

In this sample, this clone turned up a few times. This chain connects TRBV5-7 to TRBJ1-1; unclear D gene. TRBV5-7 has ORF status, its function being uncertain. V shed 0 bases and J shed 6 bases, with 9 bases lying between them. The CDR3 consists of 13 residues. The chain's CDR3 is CASSLDVLAEAFF. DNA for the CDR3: TGTGCCAGCAGCTTGGACGTCCTGGCTGAAGCTTTCTTT.

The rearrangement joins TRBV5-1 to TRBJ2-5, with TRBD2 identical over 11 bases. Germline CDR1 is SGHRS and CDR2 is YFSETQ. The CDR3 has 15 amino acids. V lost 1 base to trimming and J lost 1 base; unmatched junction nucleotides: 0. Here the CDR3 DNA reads TGCGCCAGCAGCTTGACTAGCGGGGGCCAAGAGACCCAGTACTTC. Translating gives CASSLTSGGQETQYF.

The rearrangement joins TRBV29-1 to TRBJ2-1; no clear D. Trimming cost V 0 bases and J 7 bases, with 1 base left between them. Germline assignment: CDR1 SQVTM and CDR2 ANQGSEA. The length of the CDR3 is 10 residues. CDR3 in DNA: TGCAGCGTTGAAGATAATGAGCAGTTCTTC. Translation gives CSVEDNEQFF.

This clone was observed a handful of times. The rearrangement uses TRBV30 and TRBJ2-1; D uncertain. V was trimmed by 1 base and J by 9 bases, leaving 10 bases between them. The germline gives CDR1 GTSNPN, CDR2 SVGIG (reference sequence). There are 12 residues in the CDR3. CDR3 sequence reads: CAWSGPPGEQFF. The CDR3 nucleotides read TGTGCCTGGAGTGGACCCCCGGGTGAGCAGTTCTTC.

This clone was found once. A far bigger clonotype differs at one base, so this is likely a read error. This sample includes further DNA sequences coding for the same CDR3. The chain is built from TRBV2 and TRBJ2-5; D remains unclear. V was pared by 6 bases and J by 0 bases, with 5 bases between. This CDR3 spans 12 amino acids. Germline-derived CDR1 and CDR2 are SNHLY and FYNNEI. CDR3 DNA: TGTGCCAGCAGCTTGTACCAAGAGACCCAGTACTTC. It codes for CASSLYQETQYF.

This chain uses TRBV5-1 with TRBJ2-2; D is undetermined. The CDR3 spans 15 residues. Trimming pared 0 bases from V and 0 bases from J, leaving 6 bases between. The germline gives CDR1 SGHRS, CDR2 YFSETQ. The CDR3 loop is CASSLGSTNTGELFF. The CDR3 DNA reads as TGCGCCAGCAGCTTGGGTTCTACGAACACCGGGGAGCTGTTTTTT.

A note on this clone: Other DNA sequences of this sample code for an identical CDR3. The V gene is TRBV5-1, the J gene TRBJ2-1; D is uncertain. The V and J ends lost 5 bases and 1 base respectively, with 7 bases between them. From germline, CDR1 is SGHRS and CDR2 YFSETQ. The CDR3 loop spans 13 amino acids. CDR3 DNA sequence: TGCGCCAGCAGTGGGTCGTCCTACAATGAGCAGTTCTTC. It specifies CASSGSSYNEQFF.

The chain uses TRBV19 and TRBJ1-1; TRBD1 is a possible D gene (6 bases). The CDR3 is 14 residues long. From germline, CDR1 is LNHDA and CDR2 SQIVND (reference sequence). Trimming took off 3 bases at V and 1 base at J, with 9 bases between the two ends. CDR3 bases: TGTGCCAGTAGTATGGGGACACAGAACACTGAAGCTTTCTTT. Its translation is CASSMGTQNTEAFF.